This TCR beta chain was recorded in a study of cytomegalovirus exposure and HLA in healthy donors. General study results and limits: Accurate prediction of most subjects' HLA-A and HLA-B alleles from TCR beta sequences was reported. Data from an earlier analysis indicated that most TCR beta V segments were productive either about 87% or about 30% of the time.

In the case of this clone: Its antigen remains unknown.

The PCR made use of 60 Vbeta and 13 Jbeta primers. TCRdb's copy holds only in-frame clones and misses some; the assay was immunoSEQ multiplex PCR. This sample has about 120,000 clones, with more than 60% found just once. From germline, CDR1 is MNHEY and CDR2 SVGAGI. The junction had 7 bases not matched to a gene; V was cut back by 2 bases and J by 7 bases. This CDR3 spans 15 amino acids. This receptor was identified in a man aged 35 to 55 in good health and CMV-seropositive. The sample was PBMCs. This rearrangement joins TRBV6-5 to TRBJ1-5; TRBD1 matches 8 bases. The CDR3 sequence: CASSYTTGGGQPQHF. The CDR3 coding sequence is TGTGCCAGCAGTTACACTACAGGGGGGGGGCAGCCCCAGCATTTT.